The 2 T cell receptor beta chains given below trace back to one sample, sequenced in a study of T cell responses to AZD1222 COVID-19 vaccine. Here immunoSEQ multiplex PCR was the method, and the copy in TCRdb shows in-frame clones only, minus some. This table has 150,000 or so clones, roughly 90% appearing once. Source: peripheral blood, taken on day 0 of AZD1222 vaccination. The source of these receptors is an adult in good health.

V is TRBV6-5 and J is TRBJ2-5; the D gene is possibly TRBD2 (5 bases). V was cut by 0 bases and J by 7 bases, with 15 bases left in between. There are 15 residues in the CDR3. Germline assignment: CDR1 MNHEY and CDR2 SVGAGI. The DNA of the CDR3 is TGTGCCAGCAGTTACTCGGGTCCCCTAGCTAGGACCCAGTACTTC. Encoded protein: CASSYSGPLARTQYF.

V and J are TRBV5-1 and TRBJ2-7; D not resolved. Trimming shortened V by 2 bases and J by 3 bases, and 3 bases separated the two germline ends. CDR1 is SGHRS, CDR2 YFSETQ, per germline. The CDR3 sequence is 11 residues long. CDR3 sequence: CASSFDYEQYF. The CDR3 DNA sequence: TGCGCCAGCAGCTTCGACTACGAGCAGTACTTC.